This T cell receptor (beta chain) was identified during a study of monozygotic twins with inflammatory bowel disease. Details on this clonotype: Antigen specificity is unknown.

Molecular identifiers with 6-nucleotide sample barcodes were added during cDNA synthesis via template switching. With the 5' RACE reads reprocessed, TCRdb shows one record per CDR3 protein and no DNA. This specimen shows approximately 330,000 distinct CDR3 sequences; the ten leading clones hold approximately 2%. Study-wide points: The co-twins with IBD showed lower TCRbeta diversity (inverse Simpson) than their healthy siblings. Varying immunosuppressive regimens may have increased patient repertoire variability.

The CDR3 is 15 amino acids. In germline, CDR1 is MGHRA, CDR2 YSYEKL. The source material was blood. The V call is TRBV4-1, the J call TRBJ1-6; with no DNA, the TCRdb D assignment of TRBD1 cannot be verified. This sequence originates from a human donor with ulcerative colitis or Crohn's disease, or a healthy co-twin of an affected twin (not recorded which). This CDR3 is CASSQGGHGDSPLHF.